These T cell receptor beta chains were read from a single sample in a study of blood T cell repertoires in COVID-19. Clones were sequenced by immunoSEQ multiplex PCR, and TCRdb holds only the in-frame ones, with some missing. This sample carries 220,000 or so clones, 85% to 90% of them seen once, and the ten largest clones take less than 15%. Sequenced sample: PBMCs or T cells enriched from blood (not recorded which). These receptors were taken from a man in his thirties or forties who had been exposed to COVID-19. CDR3s include the opening cysteine and the closing phenylalanine or tryptophan. The D gene is left open where the match is weak. Expanded clones are given a class, and other clones once, few, many or no size at all.

>.|TRBV2|.|TRBJ1-2
TGTGCCAGCAGCGGGGACAATCCTAACTATGGCTACACCTTC
CASSGDNPNYGYTF
>TRBD1|TRBV3-1/TRBV3-2|.|TRBJ1-1
TGTGCCAGCAGCCCAGGCAATGACAGGGACGCTGAAGCTTTCTTT
CASSPGNDRDAEAFF
>.|TRBV5-4|.|TRBJ2-7
TGTGCCAGCAGCCAGGGGACCTACGAGCAGTACTTC
CASSQGTYEQYF
>TRBD1|TRBV3-1/TRBV3-2|.|TRBJ1-5
TGTGCCAGCAGCTTCGGACAGGAGAATCAGCCCCAGCATTTT
CASSFGQENQPQHF
>.|TRBV3-1/TRBV3-2|.|TRBJ1-2
TGTGCCAGCAGCCAAGTCGGGGTCGGCTTTGGCTACACCTTC
CASSQVGVGFGYTF
>.|TRBV9|once|TRBJ1-1
TGTGCCAGCAGCGTTTCAGGGTCGAGGGAAGCTTTCTTT
CASSVSGSREAFF
>TRBD2|TRBV12-3/TRBV12-4|once|TRBJ2-7
TGTGCCAGCACCCTTGGGAGGGGCTACGAGCAGTACTTC
CASTLGRGYEQYF
>.|TRBV5-1|.|TRBJ2-1
TGCGCCAGCAGCCCGATTGTGGGGGGGCCGCGCAATGAGCAGTTCTTC
CASSPIVGGPRNEQFF
>.|TRBV19|.|TRBJ2-4
TGTGCCAGTAGTAAACACAAAAACATTCAGTACTTC
CASSKHKNIQYF
>TRBD1|TRBV19|.|TRBJ1-5
TGTGCCAGTAGCGCCCCAGGGGGTAGCAATCAGCCCCAGCATTTT
CASSAPGGSNQPQHF
>.|TRBV4-2|.|TRBJ2-3
TGTGCCAGCAGCCAAGATAGAGGATCGGGTACGCAGTATTTT
CASSQDRGSGTQYF
>.|TRBV6-1|.|TRBJ1-1
TGTGCCAGCAGTGAAACAGGGACCGAAGCTTTCTTT
CASSETGTEAFF
>.|TRBV23-1|.|TRBJ2-7
TGCGCCAGCAGTCAGGGGGCGCAGGTCTACGAGCAGTACTTC
CASSQGAQVYEQYF
>.|TRBV9|.|TRBJ2-3
TGTGCCAGCAGCACCCGAGAGGGTGGAAGAAGGACAGATACGCAGTATTTT
CASSTREGGRRTDTQYF
>.|TRBV25-1|.|TRBJ2-2
TGTGCCAGTTGCCGAGGAACCGGGGAGCTGTTTTTT
CASCRGTGELFF
>.|TRBV25-1|.|TRBJ1-3
TGTGCCAGCGCCTCCGACAGAATTAGAAACACCATATATTTT
CASASDRIRNTIYF
>.|TRBV4-1|once|TRBJ1-2
TGCGCCAGCACCCAAGGGTCTCTACAACAGGTGTCCAACTATGGCTACACCTTC
CASTQGSLQQVSNYGYTF
>.|TRBV19|.|TRBJ2-7
TGTGCCAGTAGTATCACCGGTTTTTACGAGCAGTACTTC
CASSITGFYEQYF
>.|TRBV11-2|few|TRBJ1-1
TGTGCCAGCAGCCCCCGGGTCACCACCCGCGGGGAAGCTTTCTTT
CASSPRVTTRGEAFF
>.|TRBV4-3|once|TRBJ2-3
TGCGCCAGCAGCCAATTGGGCGTCAGCACAGATACGCAGTATTTT
CASSQLGVSTDTQYF
>TRBD2|TRBV7-9|.|TRBJ2-7
TGTGCCAGCAGCACTAGCGGGGATTCCTACGAGCAGTACTTC
CASSTSGDSYEQYF
>.|TRBV7-9|.|TRBJ1-4
TGTGCCAGCAGCCCCTCCGAAAAACTGTTTTTT
CASSPSEKLFF
>.|TRBV6-6|once|TRBJ2-5
TGTGCCAGCAGTTACTCGACGACTACCCAAGAGACCCAGTACTTC
CASSYSTTTQETQYF
>TRBD1|TRBV10-1|.|TRBJ2-1
TGCGCCAGCCTCAGGACAGGGAGCAATGAGCAGTTCTTC
CASLRTGSNEQFF
>TRBD1|TRBV3-1/TRBV3-2|once|TRBJ1-1
TGTGCCAGCAGCCGACAGGGGAACACTGAAGCTTTCTTT
CASSRQGNTEAFF
>.|TRBV5-4|.|TRBJ2-7
TGTGCCAGCAGCTTGGGGGGCAGGGACGAGCAGTACTTC
CASSLGGRDEQYF
>.|TRBV4-1|.|TRBJ1-5
TGCGCCAGCAGCCAACAGGAGGCGCCGGGCAATCAGCCCCAGCATTTT
CASSQQEAPGNQPQHF
>.|TRBV10-3|.|TRBJ2-1
TGTGCCATCAGTGAGTCATTCCTAGGGGGAGGGGATGAGCAGTTCTTC
CAISESFLGGGDEQFF